This T cell receptor (beta chain) was captured by sequencing in a study of tumor-infiltrating lymphocytes in primary liver carcinoma. Scientists recovered RNA and DNA together from approximately 20-30 mg of unsorted bulk tissue. Surgical resection was used to treat these primary liver carcinoma patients. All tumor samples contained more than 85% viable tumor cells. Starting from around 510 ng of total RNA, TCR beta cDNA was produced with a primer in the constant region. Three nested multiplex PCR rounds of slightly modified ARM-PCR generated TCR beta libraries. For roughly 10 cycles apiece, the opening two PCR rounds ran with TRBV1-TRBV30 forward primers and a C-beta reverse primer. MiXCR, applied by TCRdb to the multiplex PCR reads, yields one record per CDR3 protein. The sample has about 64,000 distinct CDR3 sequences; about 65% are singletons. With 5 bases removed from V and 0 bases from J, the gap between germline ends came to 11 bases. This CDR3 has 13 amino acids. Germline V gene data show CDR1 as SQVTM and CDR2 as ANQGSEA.

This clonotype appeared a few times. The antigen is unknown. Study-wide results and limits: Overlap in tumor-adjacent and tumor-blood pairs fell below that of tumor region pairs.

V usage is TRBV29-1 and J usage is TRBJ2-7; D unclear. The sample was liver tumor tissue from sampling region 4. The subset is: tumor region T4, right-lateral pole. The clonotype was recovered from a man in his forties with primary liver carcinoma and hepatitis B virus infection. The CDR3 DNA follows: TGCAGCGTTCTCGACCTAAGCTCCTACGAGCAGTACTTC. Translation gives CSVLDLSSYEQYF.